This passage covers 31 T cell receptor beta chains from one sample sequenced in a study of shared clonotypes between healthy human individuals. Sequencing used immunoSEQ multiplex PCR; TCRdb keeps in-frame clones, though not all of them. The table has approximately 980,000 clones, approximately 76% seen once. Sequencing was done on a sample of memory CD4+ T cells sorted from blood. Described subset: CD45RA-negative fraction. The receptors shown here come from a man aged 18 to 35 in good health.

The gene calls are TRBV9 and TRBJ1-5; perhaps TRBD1 as D (5 bases). This CDR3 region has 14 residues. V lost 0 bases to trimming and J lost 4 bases, with 8 bases between them. The germline gives CDR1 SGDLS, CDR2 YYNGEE. The CDR3 DNA follows: TGTGCCAGCAGCGTAGGGGCAGGGAATCAGCCCCAGCATTTT. Translated: CASSVGAGNQPQHF.

CDR3 in DNA: TGTGCCAGCAGCTTGTATAAGTTCTCTGGGGCCAACGTCCTGACTTTC. It specifies CASSLYKFSGANVLTF. The chain joins TRBV5-4 to TRBJ2-6; D not resolved. Germline V gene sequence: CDR1 SGHNT, CDR2 YYREEE (reference sequence). This CDR3 comprises 16 residues. V was trimmed by 1 base and J by 0 bases, leaving 8 bases between them. The full variable domain, with the rest looked up from reference TRBV5-4 and TRBJ2-6, is ETGVTQSPTHLIKTRGQQVTLRCSSQSGHNTVSWYQQALGQGPQFIFQYYREEENGRGNFPPRFSGLQFPNYSSELNVNALELDDSALYLCASSLYKFSGANVLTFGAGSRLTVL.

Details on this clone: Different DNA sequences within this sample yield the same CDR3. This chain connects TRBV7-2 to TRBJ2-3, with a possible D match to TRBD1 (6 bases). The V and J ends lost 1 base and 4 bases respectively, with 12 bases between them. Germline V lookup: CDR1 SGHTA, CDR2 FQGNSA. The CDR3 length is 15 residues. The CDR3, as DNA: TGTGCCAGCAGCTTAGATGACCGGACAGCAGATACGCAGTATTTT. Translated: CASSLDDRTADTQYF.

The chain combines TRBV28 with TRBJ1-3; D is unclear. Trimming took 3 bases from V and 7 from J, leaving 13 bases between them. This CDR3 is 14 amino acids long. Germline CDR1 is MDHEN and CDR2 is SYDVKM. The CDR3 region is CASSFRPPVNTIYF. The CDR3 nucleotides are TGTGCCAGCAGTTTTCGGCCCCCGGTGAACACCATATATTTT.

The table lists this clone with a few counts. The rearrangement links TRBV30 to TRBJ1-4; D uncertain. CDR1 GTSNPN and CDR2 SVGIG come from the germline V gene (reference sequence). V lost 0 bases and J lost 6, with 11 bases in between. This CDR3 is 14 amino acids long. The CDR3 nucleotides read TGTGCCTGGAGTGTCGGGCTTGGTCATGAAAAACTGTTTTTT. Its translation is CAWSVGLGHEKLFF.

The chain is built from TRBV28 and TRBJ2-4; TRBD1 matches at 9 bases. From germline, CDR1 is MDHEN and CDR2 SYDVKM. The ends lost 5 bases at V and 9 bases at J; junction bases unmatched: 17. The CDR3 consists of 17 residues. The CDR3: CASSHTLRPGQGTIQYF. As DNA, the CDR3 is TGTGCCAGCAGTCACACCTTACGCCCGGGACAGGGAACCATTCAGTACTTC.

Comment on this clone: The same CDR3 also results from other DNA sequences found in this sample. This sequence joins TRBV10-3 and TRBJ1-1, with TRBD1 as a possible D gene (6 bases). Deletions cut 7 bases from V and 4 bases from J, with 7 bases between. This CDR3 region has 11 residues. Germline V gives CDR1 ENHRY, CDR2 SYGVKD. This CDR3 reads CAIKGGTEAFF. CDR3 DNA: TGTGCCATCAAAGGGGGCACTGAAGCTTTCTTT.

V and J are TRBV28 and TRBJ1-5; D unresolved. With 5 bases removed from V and 5 bases from J, the gap between germline ends came to 13 bases. The germline gives CDR1 MDHEN, CDR2 SYDVKM. The CDR3 consists of 14 residues. In DNA form, the CDR3 reads TGTGCCAGCAGTACGCCTTGGGGATATCAGCCCCAGCATTTT. Translated: CASSTPWGYQPQHF. Complete variable domain (other parts from reference TRBV28 and TRBJ1-5): DVKVTQSSRYLVKRTGEKVFLECVQDMDHENMFWYRQDPGLGLRLIYFSYDVKMKEKGDIPEGYSVSREKKERFSLILESASTNQTSMYLCASSTPWGYQPQHFGDGTRLSIL.

Notes on this clone: In the same sample, other DNA sequences code for this CDR3. The chain combines TRBV30 with TRBJ1-6; a weak D match, TRBD1 (5 bases). Germline loops: CDR1 GTSNPN, CDR2 SVGIG (reference sequence). V lost 1 base and J lost 10, with 11 bases in between. This CDR3 has 13 amino acids. CDR3 DNA sequence: TGTGCCTGGAGTGGTCAGGGTGGCTCACCCCTCCACTTT. Translation gives CAWSGQGGSPLHF.

V usage is TRBV9 and J usage is TRBJ1-4, with a weak D call TRBD1 (6 bases). There are 14 residues in the CDR3. Trimming took 4 bases from V and 5 from J, leaving 12 bases between them. Per the germline V gene, CDR1 is SGDLS and CDR2 is YYNGEE. CDR3 loop: CASSPDRLNEKLFF. The DNA of the CDR3 is TGTGCCAGCAGCCCCGACAGGCTCAATGAAAAACTGTTTTTT.

The chain combines TRBV19 with TRBJ1-1, with 9 bases matching TRBD1. Unmatched junction bases numbered 7, after V lost 4 bases and J lost 1 base. From germline, CDR1 is LNHDA and CDR2 SQIVND (reference sequence). CDR3 length equals 16 residues. The chain's CDR3 is CASSRGTGRGNTEAFF. The DNA of the CDR3 is TGTGCCAGTAGTAGAGGGACAGGGAGGGGGAACACTGAAGCTTTCTTT. The full variable domain, with the rest looked up from reference TRBV19 and TRBJ1-1, is DGGITQSPKYLFRKEGQNVTLSCEQNLNHDAMYWYRQDPGQGLRLIYYSQIVNDFQKGDIAEGYSVSREKKESFPLTVTSAQKNPTAFYLCASSRGTGRGNTEAFFGQGTRLTVV.

This chain joins TRBV12-5 and TRBJ2-3, with 11 bases lining up with TRBD2. The trim removed 5 bases at V and 0 bases at J, leaving 4 bases unmatched. The CDR3 has 16 amino acids. Per the germline V gene, CDR1 is LGHNT and CDR2 is FRNRAP. The CDR3: CASGPGTSGSTDTQYF. In nucleotides, the CDR3 is TGTGCTAGTGGTCCGGGGACTAGCGGAAGCACAGATACGCAGTATTTT.

V usage is TRBV7-8 and J usage is TRBJ1-5; tentative D call: TRBD1 (5 bases). This CDR3 spans 16 amino acids. The germline CDR1 and CDR2 sequences are SGHVS and FQNEAQ. Between the trimmed V and J ends, which lost 4 bases and 3 bases, there was a span of 16 bases. The CDR3 region is CASSSEGRGNNQPQHF. The CDR3, as DNA: TGTGCCAGCAGCTCAGAAGGTCGGGGGAACAATCAGCCCCAGCATTTT.

This clone was found many times. The same CDR3 arises from other DNA sequences in this sample as well. The chain employs TRBV7-2 and TRBJ1-2; TRBD1 is a possible D gene (6 bases). V lost 2 bases, J lost 0 bases, and 10 bases lay in between. CDR1 is SGHTA, CDR2 FQGNSA, per germline. The CDR3 is 15 amino acids. The CDR3 loop is CASSLRTATNYGYTF. In DNA form, the CDR3 reads TGTGCCAGCAGCTTAAGGACAGCAACTAACTATGGCTACACCTTC.

Concerning this clone: The same CDR3 can be traced to other DNA sequences in this sample. The gene calls are TRBV5-1 and TRBJ1-4; the D is unclear. The CDR3 is made up of 14 amino acids. The V and J ends lost 0 bases and 8 bases respectively, with 11 bases between them. Germline V gene sequence: CDR1 SGHRS, CDR2 YFSETQ. CDR3 amino acids: CASSLVPGKEKLFF. The CDR3 region has the DNA TGCGCCAGCAGCTTGGTTCCTGGTAAGGAAAAACTGTTTTTT. Drawing the rest from reference TRBV5-1 and TRBJ1-4, the complete variable domain is KAGVTQTPRYLIKTRGQQVTLSCSPISGHRSVSWYQQTPGQGLQFLFEYFSETQRNKGNFPGRFSGRQFSNSRSEMNVSTLELGDSALYLCASSLVPGKEKLFFGSGTQLSVL.

The CDR3 protein is CASSLGGSRPEAFF. The CDR3 DNA reads TGTGCCAGCAGCTTAGGGGGATCGCGTCCTGAAGCTTTCTTT. The chain combines TRBV7-8 with TRBJ1-1; D remains ambiguous. Germline CDR1 and CDR2: SGHVS and FQNEAQ. V lost 1 base and J 6 bases, leaving 12 bases between the germline ends. The CDR3 has 14 residues.

The chain couples TRBV30 to TRBJ1-6; D is perhaps TRBD1 (5 bases). Germline CDR1 reads GTSNPN; CDR2 reads SVGIG (reference sequence). Trimming cost V 6 bases and J 0 bases, with 15 bases left between them. The CDR3 is 16 amino acids. CDR3 protein: CACTGTAGSYNSPLHF. The CDR3, as DNA: TGTGCCTGCACCGGGACCGCCGGCTCCTATAATTCACCCCTCCACTTT.

The V gene is TRBV6-1, the J gene TRBJ2-2; D remains unclear. Trimming took 7 bases from V and 0 from J, leaving 9 bases between them. Per germline, CDR1 MNHNS and CDR2 SASEGT. This CDR3 has 14 amino acids. CDR3 amino acids: CASMFKTNTGELFF. In DNA form, the CDR3 reads TGTGCCAGCATGTTCAAGACGAACACCGGGGAGCTGTTTTTT.

V gene TRBV5-4 combines with J gene TRBJ1-6; the match to TRBD1 covers 9 bases. Trimming took 5 bases from V and 4 from J; bases not matched to a gene: 4. The CDR3 consists of 15 residues. Germline V CDR1 and CDR2: SGHNT, YYREEE (reference sequence). CDR3 protein: CASREDRGYNSPLHF. In DNA form, the CDR3 reads TGTGCCAGCAGAGAAGACAGGGGGTATAATTCACCCCTCCACTTT.

Points on this clone: Other DNA sequences from this sample encode an identical CDR3 as well. CDR3 coding DNA: TGTGCCAGCAGCTTAGGGGGGACAGGGACAGATACGCAGTATTTT. Protein sequence: CASSLGGTGTDTQYF. The V gene is TRBV7-9, the J gene TRBJ2-3; 9 nucleotides agree with TRBD1. CDR1 and CDR2 from the germline V gene are SEHNR and FQNEAQ (reference sequence). The V and J ends lost 1 base and 3 bases, in that order; junction bases with no gene match: 2. The length of the CDR3 is 15 residues.

This clone was seen at least ten times. The chain uses TRBV5-1 and TRBJ1-1, with D possibly being TRBD1 (6 bases). CDR3 length equals 13 residues. The germline CDR1 and CDR2 sequences are SGHRS and YFSETQ. Trimming stripped 4 bases from V and 5 bases from J, with 12 bases between. The CDR3 DNA follows: TGCGCCAGCAGCACTACAGGGCAGACTGAAGCTTTCTTT. This sequence encodes CASSTTGQTEAFF. Full variable domain (missing parts from reference TRBV5-1 and TRBJ1-1): KAGVTQTPRYLIKTRGQQVTLSCSPISGHRSVSWYQQTPGQGLQFLFEYFSETQRNKGNFPGRFSGRQFSNSRSEMNVSTLELGDSALYLCASSTTGQTEAFFGQGTRLTVV.

This clone was observed a few times. Other DNA sequences in this sample translate to the same CDR3. The V and J genes are TRBV9 and TRBJ1-3, with D hard to call. This CDR3 is built from 14 residues. V lost 0 bases, J lost 0 bases, and 4 bases lay in between. CDR1 is SGDLS and CDR2 is YYNGEE in the germline V gene. The CDR3 loop reads CASSVESSGNTIYF. As DNA, the CDR3 is TGTGCCAGCAGCGTAGAGAGCTCTGGAAACACCATATATTTT.

This sequence joins TRBV2 and TRBJ2-7; D tentatively fits TRBD1 or TRBD2 (5 bases each). This CDR3 has 13 amino acids. Germline values: CDR1 SNHLY, CDR2 FYNNEI. Trimming cost V 7 bases and J 4 bases, with 14 bases left between them. The CDR3, as DNA: TGTGCCAGCAAGTTGGGTGAGGGGTACGAGCAGTACTTC. Protein sequence: CASKLGEGYEQYF.

The chain combines TRBV6-1 with TRBJ2-6; the D gene is possibly TRBD1 (6 bases). With 4 bases removed from V and 2 bases from J, the gap between germline ends came to 15 bases. This CDR3 contains 17 residues. Per the germline V gene, CDR1 is MNHNS and CDR2 is SASEGT. The CDR3: CASSGTGSGTGANVLTF. The CDR3, as DNA: TGTGCCAGCAGTGGAACAGGGAGTGGTACTGGGGCCAACGTCCTGACTTTC.

This clone appeared many times. DNA for the CDR3: TGTGCCATCAGTGAGAGCCTAGCGGGACTCAATGAGCAGTTCTTC. Its protein is CAISESLAGLNEQFF. The chain carries TRBV10-3 and TRBJ2-1, with 9 bases identical to TRBD2. The CDR3 extends over 15 amino acids. The junction had 5 bases not matched to a gene; V was cut back by 2 bases and J by 6 bases. Germline V gene lookup returns CDR1 ENHRY and CDR2 SYGVKD.

There are a few counts of this clone. J is TRBJ1-1 and V is TRBV6-4; unclear D gene. The CDR3 consists of 13 residues. Per the germline V gene, CDR1 is MRHNA and CDR2 is SNTAGT. V was trimmed by 3 bases and J by 2 bases, leaving 7 bases between them. The CDR3 DNA is TGTGCCAGCAGTGAACAGAGTAACACTGAAGCTTTCTTT. This gives the protein CASSEQSNTEAFF.

About this clone: This sample also contains other DNA sequences that code for the same CDR3. J is TRBJ1-3 and V is TRBV5-1; D is ambiguous. The germline V gene has CDR1 SGHRS and CDR2 YFSETQ. With 0 bases removed from V and 0 bases from J, the gap between germline ends came to 1 base. The CDR3 is 13 residues long. The CDR3 region has the DNA TGCGCCAGCAGCTTGGGCTCTGGAAACACCATATATTTT. Translating it yields CASSLGSGNTIYF.

The chain carries TRBV6-5 and TRBJ2-4; D call uncertain. The CDR3 runs 12 residues. The ends were cut back, 6 bases at V and 4 bases at J, with 7 bases in the middle. Per the germline V gene, CDR1 is MNHEY and CDR2 is SVGAGI. The CDR3 DNA reads as TGTGCCAGCAGGGACGGTAAAAACATTCAGTACTTC. It is translated as CASRDGKNIQYF.

This chain connects TRBV21-1 to TRBJ2-3; the D call of TRBD2 is as the table states it, not checked on the DNA. TRBV21-1 is deemed a pseudogene. CDR3 length: 17 amino acids. As DNA, the CDR3 is TGTGCCAGCAGCGCCCGCAAGGACTTCCAAAGCACAGATACGCAGTATTTT. The encoded protein is CASSARKDFQSTDTQYF.

V gene TRBV27 combines with J gene TRBJ1-1, with TRBD1 matching 9 bases. Unmatched junction bases numbered 5, after V lost 5 bases and J lost 1 base. The germline V gene encodes CDR1 MNHEY and CDR2 SMNVEV (reference sequence). The CDR3 length is 15 residues. The CDR3 DNA reads TGTGCCAGCAGTCAGGAGGGACAGGGGAACACTGAAGCTTTCTTT. It encodes CASSQEGQGNTEAFF.

As for this clone: One end of the junction is discordant with germline, which a read error may explain. The gene calls are TRBV10-1 and TRBJ2-2; 7 nucleotides agree with TRBD2. The length of the CDR3 is 13 residues. CDR1 WNHNN and CDR2 SYGVQD come from the germline V gene (reference sequence). The CDR3: CASSGGNPGELFF. The CDR3 DNA is TGCGCCAGCAGCGGGGGGAACCCCGGGGAGCTGTTTTTT.